One sample yielded the 18 T cell receptor beta chains listed below, sequenced in a study of T cell responses to AZD1222 COVID-19 vaccine (dated by TCRdb to about 2021). Receptor libraries were prepared by the immunoSEQ multiplex PCR assay. TCRdb mirrors the immuneACCESS table, restricted to in-frame sequences. Some clones are absent from its copies; in checked studies, under half trace to an unresolved V gene, and the reason for the others is unknown. This sample holds 150,000 or so clones; 85% to 95% were observed only once. The ten top clones hold around 3.5% of the sample. The time point label, as the study defines it: about 28 days (+/-7) after the second vaccine dose. Source: peripheral blood, taken 28 days after the second AZD1222 dose. These receptors were collected from an adult who received the AZD1222 COVID-19 vaccine.

The chain uses TRBV28 and TRBJ2-6; maybe TRBD1 (5 bases). Germline-derived CDR1 and CDR2 are MDHEN and SYDVKM. The CDR3 consists of 16 residues. V lost 2 bases, J lost 1 base, and 9 bases lay in between. The CDR3 is CASSLGAGSGANVLTF. CDR3 sequence (DNA): TGTGCCAGCAGTTTAGGGGCAGGATCTGGGGCCAACGTCCTGACTTTC.

The chain recombines TRBV19 with TRBJ1-4; 7 nucleotides match TRBD1. Germline CDR1 reads LNHDA; CDR2 reads SQIVND (reference sequence). This CDR3 is built from 14 residues. V lost 4 bases and J lost 4; bases outside the gene matches: 3. The CDR3 DNA is TGTGCCAGTAGTACCGGGACAGATAATGAAAAACTGTTTTTT. Protein: CASSTGTDNEKLFF.

The chain uses TRBV5-6 and TRBJ1-2; 9 bases agree with TRBD1. This CDR3 is 16 amino acids long. V lost 4 bases to trimming and J lost 8 bases; unmatched junction nucleotides: 15. CDR1 and CDR2 (germline): SGHDT, YYEEEE. As DNA, the CDR3 is TGTGCCAGCAGCCCGCGGGACAGGGAGAGGTCTTGGGGCTACACCTTC. Translation gives CASSPRDRERSWGYTF.

The chain combines TRBV27 with TRBJ2-3; 7 bases match TRBD1. This CDR3 is 16 amino acids long. Germline-derived CDR1 and CDR2 are MNHEY and SMNVEV (reference sequence). V shed 4 bases and J 3 bases; nucleotides not matched to a gene: 10. DNA for the CDR3: TGTGCCAGCAGTTCCCGTAGGACAGGAAAGACAGATACGCAGTATTTT. Protein sequence: CASSSRRTGKTDTQYF.

The V gene is TRBV5-4, the J gene TRBJ2-3; 8 nucleotides align to TRBD1. The CDR3 extends over 15 amino acids. Germline CDR1 SGHNT, CDR2 YYREEE (reference sequence). Trimming removed 2 bases from V and 5 bases from J; junction bases left unmatched: 7. DNA of the CDR3: TGTGCCAGCAGCTTCCAGGGGGCCGGAGAAGATACGCAGTATTTT. Protein product: CASSFQGAGEDTQYF.

V gene TRBV7-3 combines with J gene TRBJ2-3; D possibly corresponds to TRBD1 (5 bases). The germline V gene has CDR1 SGHTA and CDR2 FQGTGA. V lost 3 bases and J lost 11, with 15 bases in between. This CDR3 region has 13 residues. CDR3 sequence (DNA): TGTGCCAGCAGCTTTACCCCGCAGGGTGGGCAGTATTTT. It encodes CASSFTPQGGQYF.

This sequence joins TRBV5-1 and TRBJ2-7; D remains ambiguous. Germline V gene data show CDR1 as SGHRS and CDR2 as YFSETQ. Trimming removed 2 bases at V and 7 bases at J, with 7 bases between. This CDR3 is 11 amino acids long. Here the CDR3 DNA reads TGCGCCAGCAGCTTCAATCAGGAGCAGTACTTC. It translates to CASSFNQEQYF.

The V call is TRBV13, the J call TRBJ2-3; D unclear. This CDR3 is built from 11 residues. V was clipped by 1 base and J by 8 bases, with 4 bases between them. The germline V gene encodes CDR1 PRHDT and CDR2 FYEKMQ (reference sequence). The CDR3 DNA follows: TGTGCCAGCAGCTTAGAGGGTACGCAGTATTTT. It translates to CASSLEGTQYF.

The chain has TRBV7-6 and TRBJ2-7; TRBD2 matches at 7 bases. The CDR3 totals 15 residues. Germline values: CDR1 SGHVS, CDR2 FNYEAQ. V lost 5 bases to trimming and J lost 3 bases; unmatched junction nucleotides: 10. CDR3 coding DNA: TGTGCCAGCAGCCGAGGGACTATCAGTTTCTACGAGCAGTACTTC. Its translation is CASSRGTISFYEQYF.

This sequence joins TRBV28 and TRBJ2-1; tentatively, D is TRBD1 (7 bases). This CDR3 is built from 12 residues. Germline V gives CDR1 MDHEN, CDR2 SYDVKM. The V end lost 6 bases, the J end lost 9 bases, and 12 bases lay between the germline ends. CDR3 coding DNA: TGTGCCAGCAGGCGACAGGGACTTGAGCAGTTCTTC. Its translation is CASRRQGLEQFF.

The chain employs TRBV6-6 and TRBJ2-7; TRBD1 matches at 7 bases. Germline lookup yields CDR1 MNHNY and CDR2 SVGAGI (reference sequence). This CDR3 region has 13 residues. The trim removed 5 bases at V and 2 bases at J, leaving 3 bases unmatched. Here the CDR3 DNA reads TGTGCCAGCAGTAGGGACAGAACCTACGAGCAGTACTTC. Residues: CASSRDRTYEQYF.

This chain joins TRBV28 and TRBJ2-7, with 12 bases aligning to TRBD2. The CDR3 runs to 15 residues. After removal of 3 bases from V and 3 bases from J, the junction contained 3 bases not matched to a gene. Germline CDR1 MDHEN, CDR2 SYDVKM. The CDR3 region is CASSFTTSGSYEQYF. The CDR3 nucleotides read TGTGCCAGCAGTTTTACGACTAGCGGGAGCTACGAGCAGTACTTC. Combining the CDR3 with reference TRBV28 and TRBJ2-7 gives the whole variable domain DVKVTQSSRYLVKRTGEKVFLECVQDMDHENMFWYRQDPGLGLRLIYFSYDVKMKEKGDIPEGYSVSREKKERFSLILESASTNQTSMYLCASSFTTSGSYEQYFGPGTRLTVT.

The DNA of the CDR3 is TGTGCCAGCAGCTTCCACTCTGGGGCCAACGTCCTGACTTTC. Its translation: CASSFHSGANVLTF. The rearrangement uses TRBV7-9 and TRBJ2-6; D is unclear. The CDR3 has 14 amino acids. The V gene lost 3 bases and the J gene lost 0 bases, with 3 bases spanning the gap. Germline CDR1 and CDR2: SEHNR and FQNEAQ (reference sequence).

The genes are TRBV6-6 and TRBJ1-1; D remains unclear. Trimming removed 5 bases from V and 3 bases from J, with 10 bases in between. The CDR3 runs to 13 residues. CDR1 is MNHNY, CDR2 SVGAGI, per germline (reference sequence). CDR3 DNA sequence: TGTGCCAGCAGTCGAATAGGACACACTGAAGCTTTCTTT. Residues: CASSRIGHTEAFF.

This sequence joins TRBV9 and TRBJ1-3, with D uncertain. The CDR3 length is 13 residues. Looked up from germline, CDR1 is SGDLS and CDR2 is YYNGEE. Trimming took off 0 bases at V and 7 bases at J, with 8 bases between the two ends. The CDR3 region has the DNA TGTGCCAGCAGCGTAGAAGGAGGTAACACCATATATTTT. This encodes CASSVEGGNTIYF.

V and J are TRBV30 and TRBJ1-2; D is possibly TRBD1 (5 bases). Germline V lookup: CDR1 GTSNPN, CDR2 SVGIG (reference sequence). Trimming took 1 base from V and 0 from J, leaving 12 bases between them. CDR3 length: 15 amino acids. In DNA, the CDR3 is TGTGCCTGGAGTGGGACACGTTCGGCTAACTATGGCTACACCTTC. Translating it yields CAWSGTRSANYGYTF.

In nucleotides, the CDR3 is TGTGCCAGCAGCTCCCCGACAGCCCCCTCCTACGAGCAGTACTTC. Its translation is CASSSPTAPSYEQYF. The chain has TRBV11-2 and TRBJ2-7; TRBD1 might be the D (5 bases). Germline lookup yields CDR1 SGHAT and CDR2 FQNNGV. The CDR3 runs 15 residues. The V and J ends lost 4 bases and 0 bases respectively, with 13 bases between them. The full variable domain, rest sourced from reference TRBV11-2 and TRBJ2-7, is EAGVAQSPRYKIIEKRQSVAFWCNPISGHATLYWYQQILGQGPKLLIQFQNNGVVDDSQLPKDRFSAERLKGVDSTLKIQPAKLEDSAVYLCASSSPTAPSYEQYFGPGTRLTVT.

The chain carries TRBV7-9 and TRBJ2-7, with D possibly being TRBD1 or TRBD2 (5 bases each). CDR3 length: 17 amino acids. V was trimmed by 1 base and J by 0 bases, leaving 16 bases between them. The germline V gene encodes CDR1 SEHNR and CDR2 FQNEAQ (reference sequence). The CDR3 DNA follows: TGTGCCAGCAGCTTAGTCTCCGGGGCCGGAGGCTCCTACGAGCAGTACTTC. It translates to CASSLVSGAGGSYEQYF.